This T cell receptor beta chain was sequenced during a study of OX40 agonist ivuxolimab in advanced cancers. Method: immunoSEQ multiplex PCR; TCRdb's copy keeps in-frame clones and lacks some. The repertoire holds fewer than 70,000 clones, with about 81% as singletons. Study-level points and caveats: Some nonresponders additionally presented with little normalized T-cell clonal expansion. The antigen specificity of the peripheral T cells (those that were expanded) was not determined.

A word on this clone: Antigen unknown.

CDR3 length: 12 residues. Trimming removed 3 bases from V and 6 bases from J, with 8 bases in between. CDR1 and CDR2 (germline): SGHDT, YYEEEE. This receptor was taken from an adult with an advanced solid tumor such as melanoma, head and neck, liver or kidney cancer. The J gene is TRBJ2-3, the V gene TRBV5-6; tentatively, D is TRBD2 (5 bases). The sequenced sample was CD4+ or CD8+ T cells sorted from blood, obtained in a trial of the OX40 agonist ivuxolimab. This CDR3 reads CASSWTFDTQYF. CDR3 bases: TGTGCCAGCAGCTGGACTTTCGATACGCAGTATTTT. The whole variable domain, remainder taken from reference TRBV5-6 and TRBJ2-3, is DAGVTQSPTHLIKTRGQQVTLRCSPKSGHDTVSWYQQALGQGPQFIFQYYEEEERQRGNFPDRFSGHQFPNYSSELNVNALLLGDSALYLCASSWTFDTQYFGPGTRLTVL.